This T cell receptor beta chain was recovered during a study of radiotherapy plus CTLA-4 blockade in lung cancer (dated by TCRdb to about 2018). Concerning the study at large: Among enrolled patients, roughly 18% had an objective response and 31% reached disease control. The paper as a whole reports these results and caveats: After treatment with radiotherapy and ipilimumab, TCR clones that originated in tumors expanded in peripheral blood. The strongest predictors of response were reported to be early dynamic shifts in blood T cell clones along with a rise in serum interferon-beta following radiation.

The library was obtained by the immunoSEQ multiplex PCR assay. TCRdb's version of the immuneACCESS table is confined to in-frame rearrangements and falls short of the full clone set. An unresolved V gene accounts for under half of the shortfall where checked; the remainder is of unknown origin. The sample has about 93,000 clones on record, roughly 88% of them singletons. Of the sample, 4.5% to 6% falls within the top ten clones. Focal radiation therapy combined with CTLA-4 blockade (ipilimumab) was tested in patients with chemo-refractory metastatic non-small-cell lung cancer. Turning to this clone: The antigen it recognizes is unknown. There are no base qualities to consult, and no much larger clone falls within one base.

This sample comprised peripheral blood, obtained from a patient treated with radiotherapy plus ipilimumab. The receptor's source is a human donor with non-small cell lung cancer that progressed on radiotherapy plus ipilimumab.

At the DNA level, the sequence is TGTGCCAGCAGCGTCGCAGGGAACTATGGCTACACCTTC. Translation gives CASSVAGNYGYTF. The rearrangement combines TRBV9 with TRBJ1-2, and possibly TRBD1, on 5 matching bases. The CDR3 numbers 13 residues from cysteine through phenylalanine. Only the CDR3 DNA stays, 39 bases, in frame from base 1. From a lookup of the germline V gene, CDR1 and CDR2 are SGDLS and YYNGEE. The junction carries 7 bases between V and J, which are trimmed by 2 bases and 2 bases respectively.